This TCR beta chain was sequenced in a study of T cell responses to AZD1222 COVID-19 vaccine. Study conclusions and caveats: Repertoires were obtained only post-peak T cell response. White British people made up most donors, females outnumbered males, and clonal diversity was possibly underestimated. The breadth and depth of Spike-specific TCRs increased once two AZD1222 doses had been given.

A word on this clone: Its target is unknown.

The repertoire was sequenced with immunoSEQ multiplex PCR; TCRdb's copy has only in-frame clones and lacks some. This table has roughly 100,000 clones, around 89% appearing once. Between the trimmed V and J ends, which lost 6 bases and 3 bases, there was a span of 7 bases. The CDR3 runs to 12 residues. Germline V gene lookup returns CDR1 ENHRY and CDR2 SYGVKD. The genes are TRBV10-3 and TRBJ2-3; D unclear. The sequence came from an adult in good health. The specimen was peripheral blood, collected on day 0 of AZD1222 vaccination. As DNA, the CDR3 is TGTGCCATCAGCGGCCCGACAGATACGCAGTATTTT. This encodes CAISGPTDTQYF.